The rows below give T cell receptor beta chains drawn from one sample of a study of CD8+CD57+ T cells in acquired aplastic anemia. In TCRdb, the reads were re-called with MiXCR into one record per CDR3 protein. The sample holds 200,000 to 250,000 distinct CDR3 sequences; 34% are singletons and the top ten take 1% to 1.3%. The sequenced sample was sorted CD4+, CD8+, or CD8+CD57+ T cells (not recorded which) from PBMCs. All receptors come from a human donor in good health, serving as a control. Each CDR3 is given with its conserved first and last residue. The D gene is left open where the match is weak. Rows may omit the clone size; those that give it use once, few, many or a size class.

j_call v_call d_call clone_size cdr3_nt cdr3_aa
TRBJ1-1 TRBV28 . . TGTGCCAGCACCACTTACACTGAAGCTTTCTTT CASTTYTEAFF
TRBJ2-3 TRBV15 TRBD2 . TGTGCCACCAGCAGAGATCAAGGCGGGGGGGCGGCGGATACGCAGTATTTT CATSRDQGGGAADTQYF
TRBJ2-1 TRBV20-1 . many TGCAGTGCTAGTACAAATGAGCAGTTCTTC CSASTNEQFF
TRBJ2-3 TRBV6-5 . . TGTGCCAGCAGTTACCCCACTAGTACGGATACGCAGTATTTT CASSYPTSTDTQYF
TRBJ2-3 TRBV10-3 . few TGTGCCAGCAGGGGCGGACTAGAGAACACAGATACGCAGTATTTT CASRGGLENTDTQYF
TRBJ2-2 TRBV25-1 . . TGTGCCAGCTCACCGAGGACAGATTTAACCGGGGAGCTGTTTTTT CASSPRTDLTGELFF
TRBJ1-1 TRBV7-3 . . TGTGCCAGCAGCTATGGGCGGAGGACTGAAGCTTTCTTT CASSYGRRTEAFF
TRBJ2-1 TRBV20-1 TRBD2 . TGCAGTGCTAGTAGCTCTAGCGGGAGTTCTCGTGAGCAGTTCTTC CSASSSSGSSREQFF
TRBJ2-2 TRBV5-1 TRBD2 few TGCGCCAGCAGCTCCTCTAGCGGGAGCTCCGGGGAGCTGTTTTTT CASSSSSGSSGELFF
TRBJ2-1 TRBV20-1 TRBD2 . TGCAGTGCCAGAAACCGGGGGGTCTACAATGAGCAGTTCTTC CSARNRGVYNEQFF
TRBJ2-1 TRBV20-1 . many TGCAGTGCTAGAGATGTGCGTTTCAATGAGCAGTTCTTC CSARDVRFNEQFF
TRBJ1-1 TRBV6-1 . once TGTGCCAGCAATGCTATTACTAGCTCTGAAGCTTTCTTT CASNAITSSEAFF
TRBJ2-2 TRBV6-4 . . TGTGCCAGCAAGGCTTGGGTTGGCACCGGGGAGCTGTTTTTT CASKAWVGTGELFF
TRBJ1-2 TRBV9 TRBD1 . TGTGCCAGCTCACCGATCCTGGGACAGGGACCAGTTCTACCCAAAACCTTC CASSPILGQGPVLPKTF
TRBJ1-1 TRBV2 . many TGTGCCAGCAGTGTAAGCAGAACGAACTCTGAAGCTTTCTTT CASSVSRTNSEAFF
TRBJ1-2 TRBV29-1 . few TGCAGCGTTGAAGGCGCAGCCTATGGCTACACCTTC CSVEGAAYGYTF
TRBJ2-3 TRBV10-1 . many TGCGCCAGCAGGGCCGGTAGCACAGATACGCAGTATTTT CASRAGSTDTQYF
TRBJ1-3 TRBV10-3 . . TGTGCCAGCACCAGCTGGATGGGAATCTCTGGAAACACCATATATTTT CASTSWMGISGNTIYF
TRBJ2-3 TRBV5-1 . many TGCGCCAGCAGCTTGGTTGGGGCCTCCCCCACAGATACGCAGTATTTT CASSLVGASPTDTQYF
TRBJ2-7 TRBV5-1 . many TGCGCCAGCAGCTTGTCTCCCCAGACAGGCTACGAGCAGTACTTC CASSLSPQTGYEQYF
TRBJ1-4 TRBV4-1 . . TGCGCCAGCAGCCAGGTCTTGGGGTATCGTAATGAAAAACTGTTTTTT CASSQVLGYRNEKLFF
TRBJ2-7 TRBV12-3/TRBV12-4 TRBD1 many TGTGCCAGCAGGACGGACAGGGACGAGCAGTACTTC CASRTDRDEQYF
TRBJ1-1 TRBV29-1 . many TGCAGCGTGGCAAAGGGGCAGAGGAACACTGAAGCTTTCTTT CSVAKGQRNTEAFF
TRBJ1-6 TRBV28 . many TGTGCCAGCCGAAGTCGGGGTTTTAGCTCCTATAATTCACCCCTCCACTTT CASRSRGFSSYNSPLHF
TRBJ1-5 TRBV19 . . TGTGCCAGTACTACCTTAACCGGACAGCCCCAGCATTTT CASTTLTGQPQHF
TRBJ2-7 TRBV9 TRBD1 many TGTGCCAGCAGCGTTGGACAGGAGCACTACGAGCAGTACTTC CASSVGQEHYEQYF
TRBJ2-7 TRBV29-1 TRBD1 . TGCAGCGTGGGGACAGGTGAGCACGAGCAGTACTTC CSVGTGEHEQYF
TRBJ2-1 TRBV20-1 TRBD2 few TGCAGTGCTTATGGGAGGGCCTCCTACAATGAGCAGTTCTTC CSAYGRASYNEQFF
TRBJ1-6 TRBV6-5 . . TGTGCCAGCAGTTACGGAGGCAGTAGTTCACCCCTCCACTTT CASSYGGSSSPLHF
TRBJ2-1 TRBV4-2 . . TGTGCCAGCAGCCAAGAAGTCAGTTACAATGAGCAGTTCTTC CASSQEVSYNEQFF
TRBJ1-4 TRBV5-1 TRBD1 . TGCGCCAGCAGTTTGACAGGGACAAATGAAAAACTGTTTTTT CASSLTGTNEKLFF
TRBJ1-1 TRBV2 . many TGTGCCAGCAGTTCAGGGGAATACACTGAAGCTTTCTTT CASSSGEYTEAFF
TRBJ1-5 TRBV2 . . TGTGCCAGCAGTGGGGGAACTTATAGCAATCAGCCCCAGCATTTT CASSGGTYSNQPQHF
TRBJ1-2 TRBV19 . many TGTGCCAGTAGTATGGAGGGTGGCTACACCTTC CASSMEGGYTF
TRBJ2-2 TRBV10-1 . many TGCGCCAGCAGTCCCCGGAACACCGGGGAGCTGTTTTTT CASSPRNTGELFF
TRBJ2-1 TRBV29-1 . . TGCAGCGTCAACAGGCGGACAGCTAATGAGCAGTTCTTC CSVNRRTANEQFF
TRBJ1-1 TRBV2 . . TGTGCCAGCAGTGAAGCGGGGGGGCCAAACACTGAAGCTTTCTTT CASSEAGGPNTEAFF
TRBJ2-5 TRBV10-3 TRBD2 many TGTGCCACCCTACCTCACGGTCTAGCGGGGGAAGTGTATATAGGCCAGTACTTC CATLPHGLAGEVYIGQYF
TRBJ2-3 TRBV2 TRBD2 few TGTGCCAGCTCCACTGGGGCGGGGGGCGCAGATACGCAGTATTTT CASSTGAGGADTQYF
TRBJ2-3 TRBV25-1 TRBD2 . TGTGCCAGCAGAGGCGGGGGTACGCAGTATTTT CASRGGGTQYF
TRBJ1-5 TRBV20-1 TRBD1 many TGCAGTGCTAGAGATAGTTCAGGGGGCAGCCAGCCCCAGCATTTT CSARDSSGGSQPQHF
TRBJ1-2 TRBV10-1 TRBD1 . TGCGCCAGCAGTGAGTCCCGGACAGGGGACGTGCGCTATGGCTACACCTTC CASSESRTGDVRYGYTF
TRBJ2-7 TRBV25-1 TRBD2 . TGTGCCAGCAGTGGGCCTTTAGCGGGAGGGGCCGAGCAGTACTTC CASSGPLAGGAEQYF
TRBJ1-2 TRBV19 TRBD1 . TGTGCCAGTAGTATAGGAGGGACAGGGCCCGCACGTGACTACACCTTC CASSIGGTGPARDYTF
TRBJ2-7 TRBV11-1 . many TGTGCCAGCAGCCCTGAATTTTACTACGAGCAGTACTTC CASSPEFYYEQYF